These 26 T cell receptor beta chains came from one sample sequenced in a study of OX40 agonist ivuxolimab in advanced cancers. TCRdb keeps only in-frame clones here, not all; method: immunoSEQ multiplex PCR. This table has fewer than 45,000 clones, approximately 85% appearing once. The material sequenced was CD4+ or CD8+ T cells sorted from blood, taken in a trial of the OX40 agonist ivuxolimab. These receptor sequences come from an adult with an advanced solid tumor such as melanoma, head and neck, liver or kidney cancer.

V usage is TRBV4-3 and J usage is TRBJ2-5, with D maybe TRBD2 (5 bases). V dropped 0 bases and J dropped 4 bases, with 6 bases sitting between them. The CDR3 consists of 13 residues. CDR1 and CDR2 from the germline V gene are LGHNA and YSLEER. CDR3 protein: CASSQEGRETQYF. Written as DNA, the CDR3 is TGCGCCAGCAGCCAAGAAGGGAGAGAGACCCAGTACTTC.

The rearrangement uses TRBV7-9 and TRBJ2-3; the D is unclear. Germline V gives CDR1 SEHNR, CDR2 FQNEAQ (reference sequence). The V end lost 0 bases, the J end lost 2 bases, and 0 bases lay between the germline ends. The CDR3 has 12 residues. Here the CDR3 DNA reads TGTGCCAGCAGCTTAGCCACAGATACGCAGTATTTT. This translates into CASSLATDTQYF.

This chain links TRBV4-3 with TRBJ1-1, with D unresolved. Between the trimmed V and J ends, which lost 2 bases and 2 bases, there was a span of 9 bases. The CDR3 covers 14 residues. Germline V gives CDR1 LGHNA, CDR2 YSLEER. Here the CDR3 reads CASSQKVVNTEAFF. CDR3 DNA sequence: TGCGCCAGCAGCCAAAAGGTTGTAAACACTGAAGCTTTCTTT.

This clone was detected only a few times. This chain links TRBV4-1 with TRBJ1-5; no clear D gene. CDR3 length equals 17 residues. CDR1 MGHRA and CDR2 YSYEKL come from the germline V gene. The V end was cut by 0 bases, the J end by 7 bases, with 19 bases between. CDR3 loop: CASSQDLHGEKTQPQHF. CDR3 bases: TGCGCCAGCAGCCAAGATTTGCATGGTGAGAAAACCCAGCCCCAGCATTTT.

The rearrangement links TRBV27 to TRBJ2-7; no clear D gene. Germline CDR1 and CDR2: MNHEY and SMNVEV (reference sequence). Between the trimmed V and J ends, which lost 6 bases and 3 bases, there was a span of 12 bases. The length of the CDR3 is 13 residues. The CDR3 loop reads CASSFGPVYEQYF. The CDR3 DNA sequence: TGTGCCAGCAGCTTCGGACCTGTCTACGAGCAGTACTTC.

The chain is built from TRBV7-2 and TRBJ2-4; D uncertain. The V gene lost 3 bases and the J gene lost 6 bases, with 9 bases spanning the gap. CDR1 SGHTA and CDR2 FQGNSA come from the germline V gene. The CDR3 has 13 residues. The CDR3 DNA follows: TGTGCCAGCAGCTTTGGGTCCTTAAACATTCAGTACTTC. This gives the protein CASSFGSLNIQYF.

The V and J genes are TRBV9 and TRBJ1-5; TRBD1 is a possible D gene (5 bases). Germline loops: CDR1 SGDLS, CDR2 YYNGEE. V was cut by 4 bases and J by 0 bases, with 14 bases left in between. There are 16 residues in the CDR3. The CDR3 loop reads CASSPGEGYSNQPQHF. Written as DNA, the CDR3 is TGTGCCAGCAGCCCTGGGGAGGGGTATAGCAATCAGCCCCAGCATTTT. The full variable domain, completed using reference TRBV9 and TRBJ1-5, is DSGVTQTPKHLITATGQRVTLRCSPRSGDLSVYWYQQSLDQGLQFLIQYYNGEERAKGNILERFSAQQFPDLHSELNLSSLELGDSALYFCASSPGEGYSNQPQHFGDGTRLSIL.

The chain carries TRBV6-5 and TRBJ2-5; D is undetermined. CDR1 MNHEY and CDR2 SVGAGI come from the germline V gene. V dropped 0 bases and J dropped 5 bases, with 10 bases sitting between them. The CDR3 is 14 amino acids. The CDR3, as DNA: TGTGCCAGCAGTTACTCGATCTCTTCTGAGACCCAGTACTTC. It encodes CASSYSISSETQYF.

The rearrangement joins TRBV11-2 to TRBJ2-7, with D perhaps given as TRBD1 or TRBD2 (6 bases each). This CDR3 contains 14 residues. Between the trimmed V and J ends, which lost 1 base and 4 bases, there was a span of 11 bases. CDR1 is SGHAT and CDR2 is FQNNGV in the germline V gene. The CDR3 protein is CASSLVGGSYEQYF. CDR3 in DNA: TGTGCCAGCAGCTTAGTGGGGGGCTCGTACGAGCAGTACTTC.

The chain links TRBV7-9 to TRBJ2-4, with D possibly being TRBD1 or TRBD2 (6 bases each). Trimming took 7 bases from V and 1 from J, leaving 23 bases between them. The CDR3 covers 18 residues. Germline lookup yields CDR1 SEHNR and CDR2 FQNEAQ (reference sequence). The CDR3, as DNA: TGTGCCAGCACCCCACTTTTTAAGGGGGGTGAGGCCAAAAACATTCAGTACTTC. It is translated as CASTPLFKGGEAKNIQYF.

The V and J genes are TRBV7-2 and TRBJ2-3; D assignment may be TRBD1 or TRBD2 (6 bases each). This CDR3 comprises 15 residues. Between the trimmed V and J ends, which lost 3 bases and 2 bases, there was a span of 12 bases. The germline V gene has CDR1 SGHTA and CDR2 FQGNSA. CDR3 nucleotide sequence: TGTGCCAGCAGCTTGGCCTCGGGGGCCACAGATACGCAGTATTTT. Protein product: CASSLASGATDTQYF.

The CDR3 spells CASRSRVSEKLFF. CDR3 in DNA: TGTGCCAGCAGATCCAGGGTATCCGAAAAACTGTTTTTT. The chain carries TRBV11-3 and TRBJ1-4; D might be TRBD1 (5 bases). The CDR3 is 13 amino acids. The germline V gene encodes CDR1 SGHNT and CDR2 YENEEA. V dropped 6 bases and J dropped 8 bases, with 13 bases sitting between them.

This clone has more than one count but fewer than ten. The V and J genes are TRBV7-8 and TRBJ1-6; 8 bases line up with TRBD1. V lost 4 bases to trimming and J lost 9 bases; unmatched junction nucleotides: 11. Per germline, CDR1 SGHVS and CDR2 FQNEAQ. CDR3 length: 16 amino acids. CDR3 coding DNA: TGTGCCAGCAGCTCGGCGGACAGGGTTCGCAGTTCACCCCTCCACTTT. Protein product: CASSSADRVRSSPLHF.

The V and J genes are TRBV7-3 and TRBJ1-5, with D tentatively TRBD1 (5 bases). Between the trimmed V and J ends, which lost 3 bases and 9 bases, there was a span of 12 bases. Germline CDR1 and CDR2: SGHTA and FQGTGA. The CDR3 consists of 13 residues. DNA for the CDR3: TGTGCCAGCAGCTTCCAGGGCCCTAGGCCCCAGCATTTT. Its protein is CASSFQGPRPQHF.

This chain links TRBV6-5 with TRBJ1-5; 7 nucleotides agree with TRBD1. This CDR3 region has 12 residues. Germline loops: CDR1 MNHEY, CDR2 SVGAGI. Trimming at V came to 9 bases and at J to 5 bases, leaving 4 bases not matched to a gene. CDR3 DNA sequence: TGTGCCAGTCCAGGGGGGGATCAGCCCCAGCATTTT. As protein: CASPGGDQPQHF.

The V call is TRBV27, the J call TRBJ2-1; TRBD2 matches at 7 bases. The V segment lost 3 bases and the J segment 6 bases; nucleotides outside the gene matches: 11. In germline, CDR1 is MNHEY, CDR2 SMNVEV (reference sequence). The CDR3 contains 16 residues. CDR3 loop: CASSFLPAGLGNEQFF. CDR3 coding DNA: TGTGCCAGCAGTTTTCTGCCAGCGGGGTTAGGCAATGAGCAGTTCTTC.

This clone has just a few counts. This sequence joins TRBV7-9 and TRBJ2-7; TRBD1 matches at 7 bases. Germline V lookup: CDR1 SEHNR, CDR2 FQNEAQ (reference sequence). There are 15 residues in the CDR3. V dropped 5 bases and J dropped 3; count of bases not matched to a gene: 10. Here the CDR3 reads CASSPKPGTDYEQYF. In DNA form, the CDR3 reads TGTGCCAGCAGCCCTAAGCCCGGGACAGACTACGAGCAGTACTTC. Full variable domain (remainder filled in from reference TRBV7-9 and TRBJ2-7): DTGVSQNPRHKITKRGQNVTFRCDPISEHNRLYWYRQTLGQGPEFLTYFQNEAQLEKSRLLSDRFSAERPKGSFSTLEIQRTEQGDSAMYLCASSPKPGTDYEQYFGPGTRLTVT.

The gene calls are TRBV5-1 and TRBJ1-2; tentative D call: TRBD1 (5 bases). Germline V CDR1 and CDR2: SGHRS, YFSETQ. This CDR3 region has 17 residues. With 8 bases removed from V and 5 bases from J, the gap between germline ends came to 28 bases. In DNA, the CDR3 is TGCGCCAGTACAGAGTGGGGACCCGGACTCCAGGAGTATGGCTACACCTTC. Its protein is CASTEWGPGLQEYGYTF.

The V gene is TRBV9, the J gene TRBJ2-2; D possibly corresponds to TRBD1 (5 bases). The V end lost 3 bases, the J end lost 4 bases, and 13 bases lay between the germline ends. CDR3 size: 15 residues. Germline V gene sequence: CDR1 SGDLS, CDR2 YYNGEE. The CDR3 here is CASSAQGKGTGELFF. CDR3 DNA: TGTGCCAGCAGCGCCCAGGGTAAGGGCACCGGGGAGCTGTTTTTT.

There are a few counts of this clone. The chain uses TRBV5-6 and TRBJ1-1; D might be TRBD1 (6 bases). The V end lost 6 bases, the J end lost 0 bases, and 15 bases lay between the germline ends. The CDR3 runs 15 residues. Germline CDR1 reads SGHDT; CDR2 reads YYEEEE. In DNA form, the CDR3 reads TGTGCCAGCATACCGGGACACCGAATGAACACTGAAGCTTTCTTT. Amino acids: CASIPGHRMNTEAFF. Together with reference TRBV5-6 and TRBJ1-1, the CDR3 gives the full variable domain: DAGVTQSPTHLIKTRGQQVTLRCSPKSGHDTVSWYQQALGQGPQFIFQYYEEEERQRGNFPDRFSGHQFPNYSSELNVNALLLGDSALYLCASIPGHRMNTEAFFGQGTRLTVV.

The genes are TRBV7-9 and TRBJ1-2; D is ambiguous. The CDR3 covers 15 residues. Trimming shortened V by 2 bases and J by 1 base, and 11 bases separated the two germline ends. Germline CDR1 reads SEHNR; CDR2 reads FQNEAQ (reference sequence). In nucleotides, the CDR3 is TGTGCCAGCAGCTTAATGTGGGAAATTAACTATGGCTACACCTTC. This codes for CASSLMWEINYGYTF.

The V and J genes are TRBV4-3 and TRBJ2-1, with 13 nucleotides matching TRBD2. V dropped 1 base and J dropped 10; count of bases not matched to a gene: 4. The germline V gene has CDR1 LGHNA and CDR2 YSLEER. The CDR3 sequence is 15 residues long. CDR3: CASSQAPGLAGEQFF. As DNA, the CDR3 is TGCGCCAGCAGCCAAGCCCCGGGACTAGCGGGAGAGCAGTTCTTC.

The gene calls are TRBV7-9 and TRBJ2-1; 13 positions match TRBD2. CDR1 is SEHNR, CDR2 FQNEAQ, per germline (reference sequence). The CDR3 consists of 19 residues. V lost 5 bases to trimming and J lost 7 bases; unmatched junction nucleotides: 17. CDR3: CASSTPGTSGTNWNNEQFF. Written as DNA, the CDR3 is TGTGCCAGCAGCACCCCCGGGACTAGCGGGACTAATTGGAATAATGAGCAGTTCTTC.

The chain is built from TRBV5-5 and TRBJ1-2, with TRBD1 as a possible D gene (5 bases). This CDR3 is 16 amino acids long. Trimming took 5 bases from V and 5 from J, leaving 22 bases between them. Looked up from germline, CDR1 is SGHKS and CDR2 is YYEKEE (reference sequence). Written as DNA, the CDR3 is TGTGCCAGCAGTTTTAATCCAGGGAAAGCAGAGTATGGCTACACCTTC. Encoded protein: CASSFNPGKAEYGYTF. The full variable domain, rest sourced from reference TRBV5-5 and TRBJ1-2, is DAGVTQSPTHLIKTRGQQVTLRCSPISGHKSVSWYQQVLGQGPQFIFQYYEKEERGRGNFPDRFSARQFPNYSSELNVNALLLGDSALYLCASSFNPGKAEYGYTFGSGTRLTVV.

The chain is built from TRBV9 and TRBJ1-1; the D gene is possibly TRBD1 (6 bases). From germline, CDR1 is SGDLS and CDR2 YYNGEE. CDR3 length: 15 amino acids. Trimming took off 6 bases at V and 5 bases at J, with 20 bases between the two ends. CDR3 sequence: CASTPGGGLGTEAFF. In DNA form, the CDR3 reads TGTGCCAGCACCCCCGGTGGGGGGCTGGGAACTGAAGCTTTCTTT.

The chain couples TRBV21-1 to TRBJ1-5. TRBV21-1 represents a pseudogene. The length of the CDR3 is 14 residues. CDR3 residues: CASSRGARNQPQHF. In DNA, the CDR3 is TGTGCCAGCAGCCGGGGGGCCCGCAATCAGCCCCAGCATTTT.